The clone carrying this TCR beta chain was seen repeatedly, ten times or more. The target antigen is unknown. The germline gene is not matched at one end of the junction; a read error may be the cause. With each sample, at least 5 micrograms of total RNA were extracted. The entry originates in a study of blood T cells in healthy people across ages. Findings of the study overall: There was no known CMV status for donors, so expanded clonotype changes were possibly confounded.

A sample-barcoded 5' primer and a J-beta primer mix were used in a second PCR of roughly 7 to 11 cycles. Carrying 12 random nucleotides, a template-switch adaptor labeled each individual cDNA molecule. TCRdb fed the 5' RACE reads into MiXCR, producing one record per CDR3 protein. The sample shows about 730,000 distinct CDR3 sequences, about 42% of them seen only once. The sample was blood. This clonotype was sampled from a woman in her sixties in good health.

Written as DNA, the CDR3 is TGCGCCAGCAGTTTGGGGACTGGACTTGAAGAGACCCAGTACTTC. Translating it yields CASSLGTGLEETQYF. The chain links TRBV5-1 to TRBJ2-5; TRBD2 is a possible D gene (6 bases). Looked up from germline, CDR1 is SGHRS and CDR2 is YFSETQ. This CDR3 comprises 15 residues.